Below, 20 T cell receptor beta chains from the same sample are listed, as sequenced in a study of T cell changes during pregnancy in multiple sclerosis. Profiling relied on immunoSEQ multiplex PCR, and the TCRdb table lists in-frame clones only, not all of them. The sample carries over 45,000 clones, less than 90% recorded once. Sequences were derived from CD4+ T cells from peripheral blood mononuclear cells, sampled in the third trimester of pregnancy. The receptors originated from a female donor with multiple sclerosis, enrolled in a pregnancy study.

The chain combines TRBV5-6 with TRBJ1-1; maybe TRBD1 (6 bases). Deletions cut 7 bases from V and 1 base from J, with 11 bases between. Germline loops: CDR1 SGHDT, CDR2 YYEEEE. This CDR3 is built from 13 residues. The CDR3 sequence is CASRKQGNTEAFF. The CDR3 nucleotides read TGTGCCAGCCGAAAACAGGGGAACACTGAAGCTTTCTTT.

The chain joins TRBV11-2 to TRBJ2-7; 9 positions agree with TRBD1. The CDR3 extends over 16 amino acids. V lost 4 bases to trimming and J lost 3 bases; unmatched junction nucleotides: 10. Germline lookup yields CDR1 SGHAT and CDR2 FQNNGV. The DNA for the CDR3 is TGTGCCAGCAGCTCCCCCGAGACAGGGGGATTCTACGAGCAGTACTTC. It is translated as CASSSPETGGFYEQYF.

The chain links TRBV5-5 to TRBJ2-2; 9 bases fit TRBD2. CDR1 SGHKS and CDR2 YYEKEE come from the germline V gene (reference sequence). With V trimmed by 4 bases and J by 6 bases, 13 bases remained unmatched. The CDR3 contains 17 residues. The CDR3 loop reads CASSLSGGTFLSGELFF. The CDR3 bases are TGTGCCAGCAGCCTGAGCGGGGGGACCTTTCTTTCCGGGGAGCTGTTTTTT.

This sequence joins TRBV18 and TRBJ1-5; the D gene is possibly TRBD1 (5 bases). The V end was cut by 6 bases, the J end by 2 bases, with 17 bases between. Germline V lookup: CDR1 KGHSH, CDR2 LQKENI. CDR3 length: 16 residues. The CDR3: CASSPRGGLGNQPQHF. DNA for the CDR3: TGTGCCAGCTCTCCAAGGGGAGGGTTGGGCAATCAGCCCCAGCATTTT.

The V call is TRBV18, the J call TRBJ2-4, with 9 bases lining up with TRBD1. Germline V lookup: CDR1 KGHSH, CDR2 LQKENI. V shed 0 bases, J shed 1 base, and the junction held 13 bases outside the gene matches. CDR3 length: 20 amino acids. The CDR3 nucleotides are TGTGCCAGCTCACCACCATGGACAGGGGTAATGGGTAGCGCCAAAAACATTCAGTACTTC. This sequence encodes CASSPPWTGVMGSAKNIQYF.

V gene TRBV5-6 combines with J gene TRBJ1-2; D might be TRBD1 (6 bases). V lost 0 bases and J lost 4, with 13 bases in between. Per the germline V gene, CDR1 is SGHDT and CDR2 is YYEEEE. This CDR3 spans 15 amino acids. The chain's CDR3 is CASSLGSGAIYGYTF. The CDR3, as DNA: TGTGCCAGCAGCTTGGGCTCAGGGGCAATCTATGGCTACACCTTC.

CDR3 sequence reads: CAWSVLIPGQANTEAFF. Written as DNA, the CDR3 is TGTGCCTGGAGTGTACTTATCCCGGGACAGGCAAACACTGAAGCTTTCTTT. The chain uses TRBV30 and TRBJ1-1, with TRBD1 matching 8 bases. With V trimmed by 0 bases and J by 2 bases, 11 bases remained unmatched. CDR1 is GTSNPN, CDR2 SVGIG, per germline (reference sequence). The CDR3 is 17 residues long.

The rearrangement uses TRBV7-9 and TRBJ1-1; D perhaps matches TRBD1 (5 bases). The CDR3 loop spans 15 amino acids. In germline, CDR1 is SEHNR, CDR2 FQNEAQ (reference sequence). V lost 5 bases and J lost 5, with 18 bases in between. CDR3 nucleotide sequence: TGTGCCAGCAGCCAGGTCTTCGGGGGTTGGACTGAAGCTTTCTTT. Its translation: CASSQVFGGWTEAFF.

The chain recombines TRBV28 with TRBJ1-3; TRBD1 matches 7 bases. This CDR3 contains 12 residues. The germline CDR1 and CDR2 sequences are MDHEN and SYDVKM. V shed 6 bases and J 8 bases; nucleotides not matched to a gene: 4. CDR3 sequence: CASRQGFDTIYF. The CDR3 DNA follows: TGTGCCAGCAGACAGGGGTTTGACACCATATATTTT.

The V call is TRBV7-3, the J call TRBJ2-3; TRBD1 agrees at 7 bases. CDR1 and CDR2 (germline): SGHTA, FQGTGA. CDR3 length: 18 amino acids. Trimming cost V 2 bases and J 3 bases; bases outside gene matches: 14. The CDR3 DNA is TGTGCCAGCAGCTTAGGTTCGCCAACCAGGGGGATGACAGATACGCAGTATTTT. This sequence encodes CASSLGSPTRGMTDTQYF.

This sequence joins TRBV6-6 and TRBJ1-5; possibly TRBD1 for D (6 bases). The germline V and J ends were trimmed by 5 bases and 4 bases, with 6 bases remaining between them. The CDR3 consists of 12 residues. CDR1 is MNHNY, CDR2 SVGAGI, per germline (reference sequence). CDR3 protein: CASSQGNQPQHF. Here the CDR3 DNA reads TGTGCCAGCAGTCAGGGGAATCAGCCCCAGCATTTT.

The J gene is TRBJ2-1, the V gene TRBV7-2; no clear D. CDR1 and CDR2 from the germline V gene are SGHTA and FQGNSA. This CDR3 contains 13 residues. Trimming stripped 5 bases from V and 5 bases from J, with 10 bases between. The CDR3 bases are TGTGCCAGCAGCCCCTCGCCGGACAATGAGCAGTTCTTC. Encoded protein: CASSPSPDNEQFF. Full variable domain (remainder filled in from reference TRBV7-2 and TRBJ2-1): GAGVSQSPSNKVTEKGKDVELRCDPISGHTALYWYRQSLGQGLEFLIYFQGNSAPDKSGLPSDRFSAERTGGSVSTLTIQRTQQEDSAVYLCASSPSPDNEQFFGPGTRLTVL.

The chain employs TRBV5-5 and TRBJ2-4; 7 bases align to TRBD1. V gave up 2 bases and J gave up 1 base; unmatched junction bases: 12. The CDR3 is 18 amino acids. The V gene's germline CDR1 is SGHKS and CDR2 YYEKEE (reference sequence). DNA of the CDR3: TGTGCCAGCAGCTTTGAGGGGGCGCAAGGGATGGCCAAAAACATTCAGTACTTC. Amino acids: CASSFEGAQGMAKNIQYF.

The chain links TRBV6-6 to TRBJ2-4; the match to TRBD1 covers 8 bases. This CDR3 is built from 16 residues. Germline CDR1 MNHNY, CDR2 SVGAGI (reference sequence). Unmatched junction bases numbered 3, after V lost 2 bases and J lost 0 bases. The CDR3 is CASSYRRGLAKNIQYF. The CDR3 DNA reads TGTGCCAGCAGTTACCGCAGGGGGCTAGCCAAAAACATTCAGTACTTC.

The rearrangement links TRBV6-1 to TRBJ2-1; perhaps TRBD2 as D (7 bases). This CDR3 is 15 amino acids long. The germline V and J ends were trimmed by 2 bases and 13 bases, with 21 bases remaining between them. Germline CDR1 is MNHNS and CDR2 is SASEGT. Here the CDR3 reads CASSESGGLLSVQFF. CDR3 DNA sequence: TGTGCCAGCAGTGAATCCGGGGGGCTGCTTAGTGTCCAGTTCTTC.

This CDR3 is CASSPLQGQESEQYF. The CDR3 nucleotides are TGTGCCAGCAGCCCACTACAGGGGCAGGAGAGCGAGCAGTACTTC. V and J are TRBV5-4 and TRBJ2-7; 7 nucleotides agree with TRBD1. There are 15 residues in the CDR3. Germline V CDR1 and CDR2: SGHNT, YYREEE (reference sequence). After removal of 4 bases from V and 6 bases from J, the junction contained 13 bases not matched to a gene.

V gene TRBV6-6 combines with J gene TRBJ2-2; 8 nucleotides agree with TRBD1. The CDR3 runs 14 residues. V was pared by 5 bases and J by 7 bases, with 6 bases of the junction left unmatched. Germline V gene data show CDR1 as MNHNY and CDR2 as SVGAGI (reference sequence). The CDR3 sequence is CASSHQGAGGELFF. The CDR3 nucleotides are TGTGCCAGCAGTCACCAGGGGGCAGGCGGGGAGCTGTTTTTT.

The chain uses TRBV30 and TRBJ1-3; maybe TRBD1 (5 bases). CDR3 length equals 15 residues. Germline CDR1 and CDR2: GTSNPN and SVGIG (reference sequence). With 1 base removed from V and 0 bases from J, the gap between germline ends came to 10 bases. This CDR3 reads CAWSANRFSGNTIYF. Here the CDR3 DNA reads TGTGCCTGGAGTGCCAACAGGTTCTCTGGAAACACCATATATTTT.

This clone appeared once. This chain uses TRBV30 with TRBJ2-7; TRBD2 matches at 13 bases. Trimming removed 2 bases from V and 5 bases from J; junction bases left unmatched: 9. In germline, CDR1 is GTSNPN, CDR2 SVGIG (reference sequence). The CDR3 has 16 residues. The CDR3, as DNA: TGTGCCTGGAGTCCCACCAGGACTAGCGGGAGTAACGAGCAGTACTTC. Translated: CAWSPTRTSGSNEQYF. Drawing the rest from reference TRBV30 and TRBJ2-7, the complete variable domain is SQTIHQWPATLVQPVGSPLSLECTVEGTSNPNLYWYRQAAGRGLQLLFYSVGIGQISSEVPQNLSASRPQDRQFILSSKKLLLSDSGFYLCAWSPTRTSGSNEQYFGPGTRLTVT.

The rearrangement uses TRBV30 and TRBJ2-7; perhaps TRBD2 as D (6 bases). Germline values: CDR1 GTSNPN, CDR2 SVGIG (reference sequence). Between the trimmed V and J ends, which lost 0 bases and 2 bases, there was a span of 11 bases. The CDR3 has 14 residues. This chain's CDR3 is CAWSVGGSAYEQYF. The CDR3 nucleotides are TGTGCCTGGAGTGTTGGGGGGTCCGCCTACGAGCAGTACTTC. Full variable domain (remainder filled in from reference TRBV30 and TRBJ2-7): SQTIHQWPATLVQPVGSPLSLECTVEGTSNPNLYWYRQAAGRGLQLLFYSVGIGQISSEVPQNLSASRPQDRQFILSSKKLLLSDSGFYLCAWSVGGSAYEQYFGPGTRLTVT.